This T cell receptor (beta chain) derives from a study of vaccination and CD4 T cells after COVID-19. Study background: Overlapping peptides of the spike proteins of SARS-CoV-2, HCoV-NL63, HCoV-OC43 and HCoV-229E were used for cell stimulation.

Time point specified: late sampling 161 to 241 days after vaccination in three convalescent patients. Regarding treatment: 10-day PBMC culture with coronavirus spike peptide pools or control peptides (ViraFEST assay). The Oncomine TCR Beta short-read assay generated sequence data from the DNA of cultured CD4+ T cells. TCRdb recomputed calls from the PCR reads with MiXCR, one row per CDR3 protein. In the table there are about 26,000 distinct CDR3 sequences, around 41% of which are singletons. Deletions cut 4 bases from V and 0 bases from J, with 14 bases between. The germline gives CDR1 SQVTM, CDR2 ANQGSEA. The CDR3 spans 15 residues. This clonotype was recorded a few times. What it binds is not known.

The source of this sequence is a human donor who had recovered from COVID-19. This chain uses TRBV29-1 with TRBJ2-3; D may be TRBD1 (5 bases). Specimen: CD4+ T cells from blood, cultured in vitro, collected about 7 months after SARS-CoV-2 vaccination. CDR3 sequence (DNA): TGCAGCGTTGGAGGTCCTAGGGGCAGCACAGATACGCAGTATTTT. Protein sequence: CSVGGPRGSTDTQYF.